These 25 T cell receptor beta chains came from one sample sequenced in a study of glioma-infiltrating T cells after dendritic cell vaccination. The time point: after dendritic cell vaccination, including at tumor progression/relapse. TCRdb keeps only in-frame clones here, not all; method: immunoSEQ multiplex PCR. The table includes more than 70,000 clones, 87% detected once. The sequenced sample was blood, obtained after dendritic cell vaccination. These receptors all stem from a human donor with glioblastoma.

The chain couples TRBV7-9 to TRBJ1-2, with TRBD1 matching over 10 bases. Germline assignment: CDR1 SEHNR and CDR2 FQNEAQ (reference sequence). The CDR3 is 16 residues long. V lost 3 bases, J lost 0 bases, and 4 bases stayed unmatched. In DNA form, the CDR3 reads TGTGCCAGCAGCTTGAGCGACAGGGGGCCTAACTATGGCTACACCTTC. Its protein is CASSLSDRGPNYGYTF.

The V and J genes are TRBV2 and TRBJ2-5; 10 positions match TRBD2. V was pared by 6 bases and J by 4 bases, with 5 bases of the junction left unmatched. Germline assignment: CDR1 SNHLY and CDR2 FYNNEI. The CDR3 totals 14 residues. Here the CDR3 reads CASSPGLATETQYF. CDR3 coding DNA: TGTGCCAGCAGCCCGGGACTAGCGACAGAGACCCAGTACTTC.

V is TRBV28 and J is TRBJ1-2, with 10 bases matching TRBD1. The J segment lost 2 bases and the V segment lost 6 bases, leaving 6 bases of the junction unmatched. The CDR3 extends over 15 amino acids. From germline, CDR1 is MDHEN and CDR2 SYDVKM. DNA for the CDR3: TGTGCCAGCAGGACATGGGACAGGGGAAACTATGGCTACACCTTC. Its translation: CASRTWDRGNYGYTF.

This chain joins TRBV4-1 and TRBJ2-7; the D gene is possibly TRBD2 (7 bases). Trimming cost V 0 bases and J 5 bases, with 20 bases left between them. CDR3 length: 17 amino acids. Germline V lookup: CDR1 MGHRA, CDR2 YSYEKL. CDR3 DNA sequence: TGCGCCAGCAGCCAAGAAGGGCTGGGGGGGCTGGGGGACGAGCAGTACTTC. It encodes CASSQEGLGGLGDEQYF.

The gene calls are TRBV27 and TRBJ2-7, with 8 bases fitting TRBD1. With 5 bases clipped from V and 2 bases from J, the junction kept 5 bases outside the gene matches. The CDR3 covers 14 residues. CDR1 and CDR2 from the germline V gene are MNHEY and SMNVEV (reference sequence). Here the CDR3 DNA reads TGTGCCAGCAGTGACAGGGGTCAAACCTACGAGCAGTACTTC. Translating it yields CASSDRGQTYEQYF.

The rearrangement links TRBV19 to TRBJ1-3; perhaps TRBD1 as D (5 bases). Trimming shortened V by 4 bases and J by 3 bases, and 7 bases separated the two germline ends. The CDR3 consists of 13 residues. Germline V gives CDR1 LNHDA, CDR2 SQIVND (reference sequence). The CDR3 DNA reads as TGTGCCAGTAGTACAGGGTTTGGAAACACCATATATTTT. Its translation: CASSTGFGNTIYF.

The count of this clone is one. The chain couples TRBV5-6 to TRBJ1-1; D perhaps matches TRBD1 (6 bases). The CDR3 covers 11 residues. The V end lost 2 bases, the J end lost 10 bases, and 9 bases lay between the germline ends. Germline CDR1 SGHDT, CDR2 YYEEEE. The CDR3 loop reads CASSFGGRAFF. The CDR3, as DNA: TGTGCCAGCAGCTTTGGGGGCCGAGCTTTCTTT.

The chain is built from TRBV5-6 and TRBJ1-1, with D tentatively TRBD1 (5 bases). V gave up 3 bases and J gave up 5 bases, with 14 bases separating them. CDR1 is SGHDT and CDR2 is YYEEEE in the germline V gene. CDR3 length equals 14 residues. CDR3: CASSWDGGLTEAFF. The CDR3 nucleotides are TGTGCCAGCAGCTGGGACGGGGGTCTGACTGAAGCTTTCTTT.

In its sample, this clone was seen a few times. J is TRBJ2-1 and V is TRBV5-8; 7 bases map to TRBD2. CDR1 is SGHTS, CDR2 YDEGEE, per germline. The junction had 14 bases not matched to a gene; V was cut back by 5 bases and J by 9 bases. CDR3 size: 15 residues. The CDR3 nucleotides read TGTGCCAGCAGTTCCGGGAGGCACTACATCGCTGAGCAGTTCTTC. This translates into CASSSGRHYIAEQFF.

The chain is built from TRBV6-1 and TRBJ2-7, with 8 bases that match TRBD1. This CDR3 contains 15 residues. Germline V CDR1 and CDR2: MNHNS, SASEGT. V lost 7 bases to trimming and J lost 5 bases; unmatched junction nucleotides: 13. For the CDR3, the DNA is TGTGCCAGCACTGTAACCGGGACAGGAGACAACGAGCAGTACTTC. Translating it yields CASTVTGTGDNEQYF.

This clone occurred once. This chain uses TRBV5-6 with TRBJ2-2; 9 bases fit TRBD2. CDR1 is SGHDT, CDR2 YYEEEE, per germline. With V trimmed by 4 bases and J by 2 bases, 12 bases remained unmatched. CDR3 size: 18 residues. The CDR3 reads CASSPLGSGGLNTGELFF. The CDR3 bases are TGTGCCAGCAGCCCCTTGGGTAGCGGGGGCCTTAACACCGGGGAGCTGTTTTTT.

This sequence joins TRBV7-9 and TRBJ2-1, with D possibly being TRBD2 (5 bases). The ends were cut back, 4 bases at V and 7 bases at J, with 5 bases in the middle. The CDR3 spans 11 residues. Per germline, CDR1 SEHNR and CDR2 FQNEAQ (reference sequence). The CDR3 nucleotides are TGTGCCAGCAGCTCGGGGAATGAGCAGTTCTTC. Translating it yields CASSSGNEQFF.

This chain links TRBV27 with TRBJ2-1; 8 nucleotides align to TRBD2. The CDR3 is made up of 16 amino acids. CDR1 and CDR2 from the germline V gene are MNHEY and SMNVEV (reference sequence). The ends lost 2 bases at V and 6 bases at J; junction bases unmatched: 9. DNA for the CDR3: TGTGCCAGCAGTTTAGAGGGGCGGGGGGCTCTCAATGAGCAGTTCTTC. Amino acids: CASSLEGRGALNEQFF.

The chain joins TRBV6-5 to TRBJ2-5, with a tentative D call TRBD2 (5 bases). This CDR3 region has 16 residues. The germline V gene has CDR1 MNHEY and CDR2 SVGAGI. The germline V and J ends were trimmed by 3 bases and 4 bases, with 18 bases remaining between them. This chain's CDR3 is CASSYGNGIGGETQYF. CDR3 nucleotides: TGTGCCAGCAGTTATGGGAACGGGATTGGTGGAGAGACCCAGTACTTC.

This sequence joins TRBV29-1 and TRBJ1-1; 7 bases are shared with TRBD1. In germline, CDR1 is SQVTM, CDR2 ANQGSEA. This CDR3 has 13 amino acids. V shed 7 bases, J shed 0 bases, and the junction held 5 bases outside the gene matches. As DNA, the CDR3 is TGCAGCGCCAACAGGGGTTTGAACACTGAAGCTTTCTTT. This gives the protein CSANRGLNTEAFF.

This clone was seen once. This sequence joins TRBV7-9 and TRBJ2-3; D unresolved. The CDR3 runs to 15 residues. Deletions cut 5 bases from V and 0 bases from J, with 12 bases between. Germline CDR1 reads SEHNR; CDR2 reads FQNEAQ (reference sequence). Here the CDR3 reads CASSPSRLSTDTQYF. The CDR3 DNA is TGTGCCAGCAGCCCGTCTCGTCTAAGCACAGATACGCAGTATTTT.

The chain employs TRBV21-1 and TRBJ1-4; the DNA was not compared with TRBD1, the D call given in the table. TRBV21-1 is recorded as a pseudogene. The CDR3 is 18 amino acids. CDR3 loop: CASSDRQGGTATNEKLFF. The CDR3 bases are TGTGCCAGCAGCGACCGACAGGGGGGGACTGCAACTAATGAAAAACTGTTTTTT.

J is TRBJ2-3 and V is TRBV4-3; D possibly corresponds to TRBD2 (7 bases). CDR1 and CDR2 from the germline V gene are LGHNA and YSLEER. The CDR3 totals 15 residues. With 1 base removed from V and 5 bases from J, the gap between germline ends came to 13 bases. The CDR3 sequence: CASSQVTGGIDTQYF. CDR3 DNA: TGCGCCAGCAGCCAAGTCACGGGGGGCATAGATACGCAGTATTTT.

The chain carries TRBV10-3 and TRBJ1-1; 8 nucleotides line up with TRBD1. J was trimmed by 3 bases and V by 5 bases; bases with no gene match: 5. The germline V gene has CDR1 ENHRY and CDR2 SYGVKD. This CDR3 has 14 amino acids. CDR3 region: CAISLDRGDTEAFF. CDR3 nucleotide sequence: TGTGCCATCAGTCTCGACAGGGGTGACACTGAAGCTTTCTTT.

Written as DNA, the CDR3 is TGTGCCAGCAGTTACCAAGACAGGGAAGAGACCCAGTACTTC. It translates to CASSYQDREETQYF. V usage is TRBV6-5 and J usage is TRBJ2-5; 7 positions match TRBD1. After removal of 2 bases from V and 3 bases from J, the junction contained 3 bases not matched to a gene. CDR1 is MNHEY, CDR2 SVGAGI, per germline. The CDR3 is 14 residues long.

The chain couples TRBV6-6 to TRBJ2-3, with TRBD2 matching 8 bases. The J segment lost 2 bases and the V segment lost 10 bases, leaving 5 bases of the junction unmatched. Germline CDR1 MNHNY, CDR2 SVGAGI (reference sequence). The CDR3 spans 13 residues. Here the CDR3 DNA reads TGTGCCACCGGGGGGGATTCCACAGATACGCAGTATTTT. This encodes CATGGDSTDTQYF.

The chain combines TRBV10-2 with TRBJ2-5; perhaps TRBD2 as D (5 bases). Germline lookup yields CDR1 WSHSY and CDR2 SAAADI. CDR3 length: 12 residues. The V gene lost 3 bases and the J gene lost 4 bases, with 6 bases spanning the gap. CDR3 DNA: TGCGCCAGCAGTGAAACTAGAGAGACCCAGTACTTC. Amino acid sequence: CASSETRETQYF.

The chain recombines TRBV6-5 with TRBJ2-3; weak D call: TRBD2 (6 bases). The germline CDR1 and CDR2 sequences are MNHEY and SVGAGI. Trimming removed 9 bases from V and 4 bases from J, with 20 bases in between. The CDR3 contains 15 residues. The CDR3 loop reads CARAYVVEGSDTQYF. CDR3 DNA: TGTGCCAGAGCATATGTGGTGGAGGGTTCAGATACGCAGTATTTT.

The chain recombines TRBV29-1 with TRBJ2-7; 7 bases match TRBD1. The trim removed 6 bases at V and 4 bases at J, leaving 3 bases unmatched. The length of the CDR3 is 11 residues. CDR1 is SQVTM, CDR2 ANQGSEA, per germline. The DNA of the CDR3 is TGCAGCGTCCACAGGGGTTACGAGCAGTACTTC. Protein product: CSVHRGYEQYF.

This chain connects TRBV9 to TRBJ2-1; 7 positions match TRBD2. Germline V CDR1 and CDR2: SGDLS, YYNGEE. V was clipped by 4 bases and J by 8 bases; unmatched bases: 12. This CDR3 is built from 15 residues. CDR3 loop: CASSPAGVALDEQFF. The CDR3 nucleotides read TGTGCCAGCAGCCCCGCGGGGGTTGCTCTCGATGAGCAGTTCTTC.